This T cell receptor (beta chain) was sequenced in a study of TIL therapy for anti-PD-1-resistant metastatic lung cancer. This CDR3 comprises 14 residues. The V segment lost 6 bases and the J segment 7 bases; nucleotides outside the gene matches: 8. CDR1 and CDR2 from the germline V gene are SNHLY and FYNNEI. Regarding time point: pre-treatment sample, taken before nivolumab and TIL therapy. Pleural nodules or supraclavicular lymph nodes made up most of the excised metastases sampled. This was the immunoSEQ v3 assay. Sequencing was performed with immunoSEQ multiplex PCR; in TCRdb, only in-frame clones are kept and a portion is missing. Of more than 20,000 clones detected, roughly two thirds appear once; the ten largest clones hold roughly a sixth.

This receptor was obtained from a woman aged 30-79 years with non-small cell lung cancer. The source was tumor tissue, collected at baseline. The chain uses TRBV2 and TRBJ2-1; 8 bases map to TRBD2. The CDR3 loop reads CASSKRETGNEQFF. For the CDR3, the DNA is TGTGCCAGCAGCAAGCGGGAGACTGGGAATGAGCAGTTCTTC.